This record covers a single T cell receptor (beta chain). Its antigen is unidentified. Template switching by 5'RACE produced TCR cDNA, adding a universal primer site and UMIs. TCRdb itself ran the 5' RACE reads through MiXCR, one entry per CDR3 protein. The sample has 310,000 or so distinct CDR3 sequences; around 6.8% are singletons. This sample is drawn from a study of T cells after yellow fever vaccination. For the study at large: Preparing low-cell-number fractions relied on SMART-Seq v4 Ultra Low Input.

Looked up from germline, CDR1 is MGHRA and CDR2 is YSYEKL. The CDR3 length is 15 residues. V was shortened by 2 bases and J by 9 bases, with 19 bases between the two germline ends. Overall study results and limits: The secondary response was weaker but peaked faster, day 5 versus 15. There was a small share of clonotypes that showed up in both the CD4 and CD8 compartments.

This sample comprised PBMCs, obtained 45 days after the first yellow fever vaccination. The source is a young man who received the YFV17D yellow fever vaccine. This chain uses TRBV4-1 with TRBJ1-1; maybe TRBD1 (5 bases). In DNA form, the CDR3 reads TGCGCCAGCAGCCAACGGCCAGGAGGGGCCACGAAAGCTTTCTTT. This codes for CASSQRPGGATKAFF.